Listed below are T cell receptor beta chains from one sample, sequenced in a study of coeliac disease. Profiling relied on immunoSEQ multiplex PCR, and the TCRdb table lists in-frame clones only, not all of them. This sample carries approximately 7,400 clones, around 60% of them seen once, and the ten largest clones take over 3%. The specimen sequenced was lamina propria lymphocytes from the gut. These receptors were collected from an older woman with active celiac disease. CDR3s include the opening cysteine and the closing phenylalanine or tryptophan. A D gene is named only where the DNA matches it firmly. Clone size, where shown, is once, few, many, or a class for clones that have expanded.

V gene,J gene,D gene,clone size,CDR3 DNA,CDR3 protein
TRBV4-2,TRBJ1-1,NA,once,TGTGCCAGCAGCCAACGTCTCGACAGCGCCACGAACACTGAAGCTTTCTTT,CASSQRLDSATNTEAFF
TRBV27,TRBJ2-7,TRBD1,NA,TGTGCCAGCAGACCCCAGGGACAGGGTTTCTACGAGCAGTACTTC,CASRPQGQGFYEQYF
TRBV19,TRBJ2-1,TRBD2,few,TGTGCCAGTAGTATCGGGAGGGTGAGGGACAATGAGCAGTTCTTC,CASSIGRVRDNEQFF
TRBV9,TRBJ1-2,TRBD1,NA,TGTGCCAGCAGCTCAGGGGGCTTCGGCTATGGCTACACCTTC,CASSSGGFGYGYTF
TRBV29-1,TRBJ1-4,NA,NA,TGCAGCGTCCCCCCAAACCTATGTGAAAAACTGTTTTTT,CSVPPNLCEKLFF
TRBV6-5,TRBJ1-1,NA,NA,TGTGCCAGCAGGGCAGGGGCTGAAGCTTTCTTT,CASRAGAEAFF
TRBV4-1,TRBJ1-4,NA,NA,TGCGCCAGCAGCCAAGAAGGGACACGAGATGAAAAACTGTTTTTT,CASSQEGTRDEKLFF
TRBV28,TRBJ1-4,TRBD1,NA,TGTGCCAGCACCCCCGGTGACAGGGTCTACGAAAAACTGTTTTTT,CASTPGDRVYEKLFF
TRBV4-1,TRBJ2-2,NA,NA,TGCGCCAGCAGCCAAGACCCGCCGCCACAGTACACCGGGGAGCTGTTTTTT,CASSQDPPPQYTGELFF
TRBV4-3,TRBJ1-3,NA,NA,TGCGCCAGCAGACTCGGACATAGCTCTGGAAACACCATATATTTT,CASRLGHSSGNTIYF
TRBV6-5,TRBJ2-5,NA,NA,TGTGCCAGCAGTTACTCTCTCAGCGGCCAAGAGACCCAGTACTTC,CASSYSLSGQETQYF
TRBV19,TRBJ2-1,TRBD2,NA,TGTGCCAGTAGTGGGACTAGATTTCCCCCTAACAATGAGCAGTTCTTC,CASSGTRFPPNNEQFF
TRBV19,TRBJ2-2,NA,NA,TGTGCCAGTAGCCCTGGGCAGAGGAACACCGGGGAGCTGTTTTTT,CASSPGQRNTGELFF
TRBV2,TRBJ2-1,TRBD1,NA,TGTGCCAGCAGTGTACAGGGGAAACCCTACAATGAGCAGTTCTTC,CASSVQGKPYNEQFF
TRBV5-6,TRBJ1-3,NA,NA,TGTGCCAGCAGCCCGGGGGTTGGGAGAAACACCATATATTTT,CASSPGVGRNTIYF
TRBV6-1,TRBJ1-1,NA,few,TGTGCCAGCAGCCAGGTTCCCATGAACACTGAAGCTTTCTTT,CASSQVPMNTEAFF
TRBV5-1,TRBJ1-4,TRBD1,few,TGCGCCAGCAGCCCGGGACAGCCAAATGAAAAACTGTTTTTT,CASSPGQPNEKLFF